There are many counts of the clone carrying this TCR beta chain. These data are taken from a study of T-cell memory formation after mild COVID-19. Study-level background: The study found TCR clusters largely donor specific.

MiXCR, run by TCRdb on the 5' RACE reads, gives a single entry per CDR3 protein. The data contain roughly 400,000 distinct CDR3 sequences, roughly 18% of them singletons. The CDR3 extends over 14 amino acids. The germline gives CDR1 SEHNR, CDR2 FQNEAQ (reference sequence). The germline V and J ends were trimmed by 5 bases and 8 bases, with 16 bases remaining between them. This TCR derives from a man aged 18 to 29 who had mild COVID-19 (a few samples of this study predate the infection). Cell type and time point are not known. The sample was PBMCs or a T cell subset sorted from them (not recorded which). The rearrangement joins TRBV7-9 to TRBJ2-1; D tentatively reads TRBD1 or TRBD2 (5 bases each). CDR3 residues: CASSPPGQGHEQFF. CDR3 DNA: TGTGCCAGCAGCCCCCCGGGGCAGGGCCATGAGCAGTTCTTC.